These T cell receptor beta chains were read from a single sample in a study of T cell changes during pregnancy in multiple sclerosis. Using immunoSEQ multiplex PCR, the repertoire was profiled, and TCRdb retains in-frame clones only, with some absent. The table has roughly 47,000 clones, roughly 87% seen once; the top ten hold more than 0.9%. The source was CD4+ T cells from peripheral blood mononuclear cells, collected after pregnancy. These receptor sequences come from a female donor with multiple sclerosis, enrolled in a pregnancy study. CDR3s include the opening cysteine and the closing phenylalanine or tryptophan. D genes are given only for firm matches. Clone size is given for some rows only: seen once, a few or many times, or a class if the clone is expanded.

j_call v_call clone_size cdr3_length d_call cdr3_aa cdr3_nt
TRBJ2-1 TRBV5-1 NA 15 TRBD1 CASSWGQGVYNEQFF TGCGCCAGCAGCTGGGGACAGGGGGTGTACAATGAGCAGTTCTTC
TRBJ2-1 TRBV5-8 NA 15 TRBD2 CASSLDAGGWGEQFF TGTGCCAGCAGCTTGGATGCGGGGGGTTGGGGTGAGCAGTTCTTC
TRBJ2-2 TRBV18 NA 16 TRBD2 CASSPPGLASTGELFF TGTGCCAGCTCACCACCGGGACTAGCGTCCACCGGGGAGCTGTTTTTT
TRBJ2-1 TRBV29-1 NA 14 TRBD2 CSVKGLAGGNEQFF TGCAGCGTTAAAGGACTAGCGGGAGGGAATGAGCAGTTCTTC
TRBJ2-3 TRBV10-3 NA 15 NA CAISERELATDTQYF TGTGCCATCAGTGAAAGGGAGCTGGCGACAGATACGCAGTATTTT
TRBJ2-7 TRBV7-8 NA 15 NA CASSLSMGASYEQYF TGTGCCAGCAGCTTATCCATGGGGGCATCCTACGAGCAGTACTTC
TRBJ1-2 TRBV6-1 NA 16 TRBD1 CASSVQGAAGLYGYTF TGTGCCAGCAGTGTACAGGGGGCGGCAGGGCTCTATGGCTACACCTTC
TRBJ2-6 TRBV5-1 once 18 TRBD1 CASSLVGTGASGANVLTF TGCGCCAGCAGCTTGGTGGGGACAGGTGCCTCTGGGGCCAACGTCCTGACTTTC
TRBJ1-5 TRBV30 few 14 NA CAWSVGGLDQPQHF TGTGCCTGGAGTGTCGGCGGACTAGATCAGCCCCAGCATTTT
TRBJ2-7 TRBV4-1 NA 14 NA CASSPAGQPYEQYF TGCGCCAGCAGCCCCGCCGGACAACCTTACGAGCAGTACTTC
TRBJ2-5 TRBV30 NA 14 TRBD1 CAWSPGQGGETQYF TGTGCCTGGAGTCCGGGACAGGGAGGAGAGACCCAGTACTTC
TRBJ2-3 TRBV18 NA 15 NA CASSPTGSGTDTQYF TGTGCCAGCTCACCAACGGGTAGCGGCACAGATACGCAGTATTTT
TRBJ1-5 TRBV6-6 NA 15 NA CASSPEGGRVQPQHF TGTGCCAGCAGTCCCGAGGGCGGGCGAGTTCAGCCCCAGCATTTT
TRBJ1-4 TRBV5-4 NA 15 TRBD1 CASSPRQGTNEKLFF TGTGCCAGCAGCCCAAGACAGGGAACTAATGAAAAACTGTTTTTT
TRBJ1-1 TRBV7-3 NA 13 TRBD1 CASSPDRVGEAFF TGTGCCAGCAGCCCGGACAGGGTGGGTGAAGCTTTCTTT
TRBJ2-5 TRBV9 NA 17 TRBD2 CASSVGTSGGVQETQYF TGTGCCAGCAGCGTAGGGACTAGCGGGGGAGTACAAGAGACCCAGTACTTC
TRBJ1-1 TRBV7-9 NA 15 TRBD1 CASSSAQGANTEAFF TGTGCCAGCAGCTCAGCACAGGGGGCAAACACTGAAGCTTTCTTT
TRBJ2-7 TRBV5-5 NA 14 NA CASSWGDSPYEQYF TGTGCCAGCAGCTGGGGGGACAGCCCCTACGAGCAGTACTTC
TRBJ1-2 TRBV29-1 NA 12 NA CSVESGNYGYTF TGCAGCGTTGAGAGCGGAAACTATGGCTACACCTTC
TRBJ1-5 TRBV10-2 NA 16 TRBD1 CASSDNSWTGDQPQHF TGCGCCAGCAGTGATAATTCATGGACAGGGGATCAGCCCCAGCATTTT
TRBJ2-1 TRBV4-3 NA 17 TRBD2 CASSPPTGTSATNEQFF TGCGCCAGCAGCCCGCCCACCGGGACTAGCGCGACCAATGAGCAGTTCTTC
TRBJ2-5 TRBV28 NA 13 NA CASSRQDVETQYF TGTGCCAGCAGTCGACAGGACGTCGAGACCCAGTACTTC
TRBJ2-7 TRBV7-9 NA 14 TRBD1 CASSTRTGAYEQYF TGTGCCAGCAGCACCCGGACAGGGGCCTACGAGCAGTACTTC
TRBJ2-6 TRBV19 NA 17 NA CASSQTPTGPGANVLTF TGTGCCAGTAGCCAAACGCCGACAGGTCCTGGGGCCAACGTCCTGACTTTC
TRBJ2-5 TRBV10-1 NA 16 TRBD2 CASSEERTSGKETQYF TGCGCCAGCAGTGAGGAAAGGACTAGCGGGAAAGAGACCCAGTACTTC
TRBJ2-3 TRBV11-2 NA 17 TRBD2 CASSLGLAGTLADTQYF TGTGCCAGCAGCTTAGGACTAGCGGGAACATTGGCAGATACGCAGTATTTT
TRBJ2-5 TRBV6-5 NA 16 TRBD2 CASSYLGLGFQETQYF TGTGCCAGCAGTTATCTGGGACTAGGTTTCCAAGAGACCCAGTACTTC
TRBJ1-4 TRBV18 NA 16 TRBD1 CASSPTTGDFNEKLFF TGTGCCAGCTCACCAACGACAGGGGACTTTAATGAAAAACTGTTTTTT
TRBJ1-2 TRBV28 NA 15 TRBD1 CASSTTTGGYDGYTF TGTGCCAGCAGTACGACGACAGGGGGCTATGATGGCTACACCTTC
TRBJ2-5 TRBV9 NA 16 TRBD2 CASSVAASGSRETQYF TGTGCCAGCAGCGTAGCGGCTAGCGGGAGTAGAGAGACCCAGTACTTC
TRBJ2-3 TRBV30 NA 14 NA CAWSVGGGTDTQYF TGTGCCTGGAGTGTGGGAGGTGGCACAGATACGCAGTATTTT
TRBJ2-3 TRBV6-1 NA 15 TRBD2 CASSDLAGGPDTQYF TGTGCCAGCAGTGACCTAGCGGGAGGGCCGGATACGCAGTATTTT
TRBJ1-4 TRBV7-9 NA 13 NA CASSRDTGEKLFF TGTGCCAGCAGCCGGGACACGGGGGAAAAACTGTTTTTT
TRBJ2-1 TRBV6-6 NA 15 TRBD2 CASSTHSGSGSEQFF TGTGCCAGCAGCACCCATAGCGGGAGTGGCAGTGAGCAGTTCTTC
TRBJ2-7 TRBV6-1 NA 14 TRBD2 CASSGGLVKYEQYF TGTGCCAGCAGTGGGGGACTAGTTAAGTACGAGCAGTACTTC
TRBJ2-7 TRBV18 once 14 TRBD2 CASSPPGGRGEQYF TGTGCCAGCTCACCACCGGGAGGGCGGGGGGAGCAGTACTTC
TRBJ2-5 TRBV5-1 once 15 TRBD2 CASSPGLDYQETQYF TGCGCCAGCAGCCCGGGACTAGACTACCAAGAGACCCAGTACTTC
TRBJ2-7 TRBV5-6 NA 16 NA CASSPRWVSVPYEQYF TGTGCCAGCAGCCCACGGTGGGTTAGCGTCCCTTACGAGCAGTACTTC
TRBJ2-7 TRBV10-3 NA 14 TRBD2 CATTFEREGGEQYF TGTGCCACAACTTTCGAGCGGGAGGGTGGCGAGCAGTACTTC
TRBJ1-2 TRBV6-5 NA 15 TRBD1 CASSYRDRGDYGYTF TGTGCCAGCAGTTACCGGGACAGGGGAGACTATGGCTACACCTTC
TRBJ1-1 TRBV2 NA 14 NA CASSGHAGNTEAFF TGTGCCAGCAGTGGTCATGCGGGAAACACTGAAGCTTTCTTT
TRBJ2-5 TRBV2 NA 14 TRBD2 CASSEGDYQETQYF TGTGCCAGCAGTGAAGGGGACTATCAAGAGACCCAGTACTTC
TRBJ1-4 TRBV18 once 15 TRBD1 CASSPPGTVNEKLFF TGTGCCAGCTCACCACCCGGGACAGTTAATGAAAAACTGTTTTTT
TRBJ2-2 TRBV9 NA 18 TRBD1 CASSALTGFGHFTGELFF TGTGCCAGCAGCGCGCTGACAGGGTTTGGTCATTTTACCGGGGAGCTGTTTTTT
TRBJ1-1 TRBV4-1 NA 17 TRBD1 CASSQSRTGKVNTEAFF TGCGCCAGCAGCCAGAGCAGGACAGGGAAGGTGAACACTGAAGCTTTCTTT
TRBJ1-6 TRBV5-1 NA 15 NA CASREEVGGSSPLHF TGCGCCAGCAGAGAGGAGGTTGGAGGGAGTTCACCCCTCCACTTT
TRBJ2-7 TRBV28 NA 14 TRBD2 CASSLGGSLSEQYF TGTGCCAGCAGTTTAGGCGGGAGTCTCTCCGAGCAGTACTTC
TRBJ2-3 TRBV4-1 once 14 NA CASSQEAEVDTQYF TGCGCCAGCAGCCAAGAGGCGGAGGTAGATACGCAGTATTTT
TRBJ2-1 TRBV7-2 NA 16 NA CASSSYSTSSYNEQFF TGTGCCAGCAGCTCTTACAGTACTAGCTCCTACAATGAGCAGTTCTTC
TRBJ2-3 TRBV28 NA 15 TRBD2 CASSPGLAGADTQYF TGTGCCAGCAGCCCTGGACTAGCGGGAGCTGATACGCAGTATTTT
TRBJ1-1 TRBV6-1 NA 13 NA CASRTRIDTEAFF TGTGCCAGCAGGACAAGGATTGACACTGAAGCTTTCTTT
TRBJ2-3 TRBV5-6 NA 12 NA CASSMASPGQYF TGTGCCAGCAGCATGGCCTCCCCGGGACAGTATTTT
TRBJ1-2 TRBV19 NA 16 NA CASSLVNRDGNYGYTF TGTGCCAGTAGTCTCGTGAACAGGGATGGAAACTATGGCTACACCTTC
TRBJ1-3 TRBV5-4 NA 14 NA CASSIERAGNTIYF TGTGCCAGCAGCATAGAACGAGCTGGAAACACCATATATTTT
TRBJ2-3 TRBV11-3 few 14 NA CASSERSSTDTQYF TGTGCCAGCTCGGAGCGGTCATCCACAGATACGCAGTATTTT
TRBJ2-3 TRBV6-1 once 13 NA CASCRLRTDTQYF TGTGCCAGCTGCAGACTCCGCACAGATACGCAGTATTTT
TRBJ2-1 TRBV5-1 NA 16 NA CASSLEAASSYNEQFF TGCGCCAGCAGCTTGGAAGCGGCTAGCTCCTACAATGAGCAGTTCTTC